One sample yielded the 2 T cell receptor beta chains listed below, sequenced in a study of identical twins. TCRdb re-called the 5' RACE reads with MiXCR, one entry per CDR3 protein. The sample shows about 530,000 distinct CDR3 sequences, around 24% of them seen only once. The data also belong to a second study, concerning yellow fever vaccine responses in identical twins.

The specimen was CD4+ T cells sorted from blood. Receptors originate from a young woman in good health.

The chain joins TRBV2 to TRBJ2-2; D ambiguous. The CDR3 spans 15 residues. V was trimmed by 0 bases and J by 4 bases, leaving 9 bases between them. Germline-derived CDR1 and CDR2 are SNHLY and FYNNEI. The chain's CDR3 is CASSEARVGTGELFF. CDR3 DNA: TGTGCCAGCAGTGAAGCACGGGTGGGCACCGGGGAGCTGTTTTTT.

This clonotype was seen only once. The CDR3, as DNA: TGTGCCAGCAGTCACGGGGACCGATACACAGATACGCAGTATTTT. Encoded protein: CASSHGDRYTDTQYF. The chain couples TRBV6-5 to TRBJ2-3; D might be TRBD1 or TRBD2, each matching 5 bases. The CDR3 is 15 residues long. From germline, CDR1 is MNHEY and CDR2 SVGAGI. V shed 5 bases and J shed 2 bases, with 14 bases lying between them.